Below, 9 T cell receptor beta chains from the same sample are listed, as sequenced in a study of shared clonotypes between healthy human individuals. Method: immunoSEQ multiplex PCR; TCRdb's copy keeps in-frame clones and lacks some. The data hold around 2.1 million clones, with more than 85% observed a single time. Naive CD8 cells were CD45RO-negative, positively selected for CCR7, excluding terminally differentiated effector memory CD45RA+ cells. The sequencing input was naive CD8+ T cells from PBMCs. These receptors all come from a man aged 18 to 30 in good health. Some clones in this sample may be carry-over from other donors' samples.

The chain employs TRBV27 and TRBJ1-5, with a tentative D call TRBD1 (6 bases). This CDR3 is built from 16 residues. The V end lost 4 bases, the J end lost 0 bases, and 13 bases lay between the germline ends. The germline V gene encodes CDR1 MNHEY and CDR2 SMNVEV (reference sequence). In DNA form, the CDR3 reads TGTGCCAGCAGTTCTTGGGGGCCCTATAGCAATCAGCCCCAGCATTTT. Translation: CASSSWGPYSNQPQHF.

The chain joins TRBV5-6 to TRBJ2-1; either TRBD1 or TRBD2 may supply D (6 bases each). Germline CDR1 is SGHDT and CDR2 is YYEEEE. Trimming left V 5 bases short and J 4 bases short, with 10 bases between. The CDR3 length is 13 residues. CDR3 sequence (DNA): TGTGCCAGCAGAGGGGGGCCGTACAATGAGCAGTTCTTC. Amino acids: CASRGGPYNEQFF.

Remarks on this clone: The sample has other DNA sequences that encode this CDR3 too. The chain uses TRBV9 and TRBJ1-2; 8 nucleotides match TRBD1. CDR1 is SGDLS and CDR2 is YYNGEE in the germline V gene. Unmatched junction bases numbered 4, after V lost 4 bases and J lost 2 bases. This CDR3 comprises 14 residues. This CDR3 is CASSPRTGNYGYTF. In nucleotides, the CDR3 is TGTGCCAGCAGCCCGAGGACAGGGAACTATGGCTACACCTTC.

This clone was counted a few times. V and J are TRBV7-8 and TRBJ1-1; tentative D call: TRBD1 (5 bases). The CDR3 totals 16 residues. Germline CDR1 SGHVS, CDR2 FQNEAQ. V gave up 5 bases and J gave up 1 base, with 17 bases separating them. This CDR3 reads CASSPRWGTPNTEAFF. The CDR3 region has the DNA TGTGCCAGCAGCCCGAGGTGGGGGACGCCGAACACTGAAGCTTTCTTT.

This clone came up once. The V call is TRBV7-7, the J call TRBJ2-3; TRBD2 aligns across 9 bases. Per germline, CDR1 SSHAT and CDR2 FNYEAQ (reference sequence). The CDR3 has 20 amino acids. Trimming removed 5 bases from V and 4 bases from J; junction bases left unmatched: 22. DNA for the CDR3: TGTGCCAGCAGCCTCAGCCTGAGAGGGGGATTAGCGGGAGATGCAGATACGCAGTATTTT. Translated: CASSLSLRGGLAGDADTQYF.

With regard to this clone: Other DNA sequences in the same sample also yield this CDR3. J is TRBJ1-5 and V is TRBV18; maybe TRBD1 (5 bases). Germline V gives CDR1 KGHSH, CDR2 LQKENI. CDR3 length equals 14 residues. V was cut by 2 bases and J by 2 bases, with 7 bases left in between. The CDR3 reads CASSPETGNQPQHF. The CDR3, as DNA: TGTGCCAGCTCACCAGAGACAGGCAATCAGCCCCAGCATTTT.

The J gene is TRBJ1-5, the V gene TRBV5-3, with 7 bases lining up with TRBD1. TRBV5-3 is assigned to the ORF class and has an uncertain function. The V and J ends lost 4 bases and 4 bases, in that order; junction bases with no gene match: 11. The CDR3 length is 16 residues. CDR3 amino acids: CARSLNMGTENQPQHF. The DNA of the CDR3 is TGTGCCAGAAGCCTGAATATGGGGACAGAAAATCAGCCCCAGCATTTT.

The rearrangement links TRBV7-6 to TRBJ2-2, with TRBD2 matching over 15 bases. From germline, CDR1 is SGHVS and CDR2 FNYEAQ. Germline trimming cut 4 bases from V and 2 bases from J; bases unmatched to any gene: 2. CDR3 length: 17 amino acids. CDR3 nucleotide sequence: TGTGCCAGCAGCTCGGGACTAGCGGGAGGAAACACCGGGGAGCTGTTTTTT. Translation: CASSSGLAGGNTGELFF.

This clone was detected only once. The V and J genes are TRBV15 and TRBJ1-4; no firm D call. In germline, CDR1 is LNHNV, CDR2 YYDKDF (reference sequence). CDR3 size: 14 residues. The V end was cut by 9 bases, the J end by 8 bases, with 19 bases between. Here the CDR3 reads CATGRETPREKLFF. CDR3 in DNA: TGTGCCACAGGTCGCGAGACACCGAGGGAAAAACTGTTTTTT.